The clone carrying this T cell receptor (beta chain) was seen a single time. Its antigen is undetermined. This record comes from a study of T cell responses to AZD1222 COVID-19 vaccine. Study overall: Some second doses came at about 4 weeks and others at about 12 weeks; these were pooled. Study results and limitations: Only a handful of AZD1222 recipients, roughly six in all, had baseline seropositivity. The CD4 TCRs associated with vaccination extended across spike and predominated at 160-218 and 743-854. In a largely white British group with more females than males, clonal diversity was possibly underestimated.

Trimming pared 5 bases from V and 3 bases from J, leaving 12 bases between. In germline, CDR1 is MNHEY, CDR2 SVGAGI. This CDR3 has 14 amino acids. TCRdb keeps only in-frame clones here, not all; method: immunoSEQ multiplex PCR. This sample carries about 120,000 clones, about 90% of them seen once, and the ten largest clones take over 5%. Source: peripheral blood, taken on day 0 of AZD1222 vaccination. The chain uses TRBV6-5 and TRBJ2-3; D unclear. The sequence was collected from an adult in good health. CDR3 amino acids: CASSNPSTTDTQYF. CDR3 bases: TGTGCCAGCAGTAACCCTTCCACGACAGATACGCAGTATTTT.